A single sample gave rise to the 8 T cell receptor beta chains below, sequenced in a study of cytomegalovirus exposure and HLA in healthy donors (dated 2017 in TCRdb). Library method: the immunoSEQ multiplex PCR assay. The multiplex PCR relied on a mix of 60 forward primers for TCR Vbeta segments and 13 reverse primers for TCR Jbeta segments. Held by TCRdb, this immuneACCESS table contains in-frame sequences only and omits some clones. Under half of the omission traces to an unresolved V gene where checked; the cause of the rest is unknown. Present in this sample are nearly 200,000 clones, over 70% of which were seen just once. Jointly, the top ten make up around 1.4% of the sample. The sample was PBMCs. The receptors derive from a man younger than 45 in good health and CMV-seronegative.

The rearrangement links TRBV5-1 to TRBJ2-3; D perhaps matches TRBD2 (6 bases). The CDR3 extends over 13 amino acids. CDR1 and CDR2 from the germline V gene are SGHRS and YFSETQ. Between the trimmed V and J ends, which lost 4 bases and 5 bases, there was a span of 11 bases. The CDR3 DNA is TGCGCCAGCAGCCCCGTGGGGGGAGATACGCAGTATTTT. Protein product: CASSPVGGDTQYF.

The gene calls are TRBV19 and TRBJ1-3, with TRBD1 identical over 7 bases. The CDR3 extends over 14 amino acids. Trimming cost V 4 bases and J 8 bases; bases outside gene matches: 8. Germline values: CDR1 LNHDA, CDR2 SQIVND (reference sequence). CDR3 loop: CASSKQGISDTIYF. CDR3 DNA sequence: TGTGCCAGTAGTAAACAGGGGATTTCGGACACCATATATTTT.

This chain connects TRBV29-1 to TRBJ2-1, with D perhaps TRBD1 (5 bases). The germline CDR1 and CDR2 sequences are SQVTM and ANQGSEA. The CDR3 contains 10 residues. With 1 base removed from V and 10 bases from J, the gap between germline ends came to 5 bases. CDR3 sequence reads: CSVEAGEQFF. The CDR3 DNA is TGCAGCGTTGAAGCAGGGGAGCAGTTCTTC.

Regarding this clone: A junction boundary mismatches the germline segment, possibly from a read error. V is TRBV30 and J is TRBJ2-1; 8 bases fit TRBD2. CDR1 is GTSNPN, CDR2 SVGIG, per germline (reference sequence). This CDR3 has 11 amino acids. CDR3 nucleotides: TGTGCCTGGAGTAGACCCGGGAGGGAGCTCTTC. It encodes CAWSRPGRELF.

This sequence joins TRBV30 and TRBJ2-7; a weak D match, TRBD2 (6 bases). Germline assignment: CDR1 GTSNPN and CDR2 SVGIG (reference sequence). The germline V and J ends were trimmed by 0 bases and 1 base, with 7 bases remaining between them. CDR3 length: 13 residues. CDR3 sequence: CAWSVGGSYEQYF. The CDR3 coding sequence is TGTGCCTGGAGTGTGGGGGGTTCCTACGAGCAGTACTTC.

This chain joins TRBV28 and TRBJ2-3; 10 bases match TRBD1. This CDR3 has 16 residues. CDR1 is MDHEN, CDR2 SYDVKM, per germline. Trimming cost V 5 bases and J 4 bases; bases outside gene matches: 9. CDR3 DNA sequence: TGTGCCAGCAGTGCACAAGGGACAGGGGTATCAGATACGCAGTATTTT. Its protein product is CASSAQGTGVSDTQYF.

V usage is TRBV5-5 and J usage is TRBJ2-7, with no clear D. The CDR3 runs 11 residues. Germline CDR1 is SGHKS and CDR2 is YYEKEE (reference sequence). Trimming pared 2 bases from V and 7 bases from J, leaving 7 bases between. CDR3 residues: CASSLSREQYF. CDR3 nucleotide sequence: TGTGCCAGCAGCTTAAGTCGGGAGCAGTACTTC.

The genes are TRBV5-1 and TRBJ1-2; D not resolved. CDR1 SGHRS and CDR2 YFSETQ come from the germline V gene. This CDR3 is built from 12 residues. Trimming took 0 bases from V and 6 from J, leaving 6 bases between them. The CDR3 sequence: CASSLDRDGYTF. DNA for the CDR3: TGCGCCAGCAGCTTGGATCGTGATGGCTACACCTTC.